This T cell receptor (beta chain) appears in the sequencing data of a study of a mutant IDH1 vaccine in newly diagnosed glioma. Study context: Either 4-6 weeks after radiotherapy alone or alongside temozolomide, vaccination was begun. Of the patients given treatment, roughly 60% were male and around 38% were female, and a mean age of approximately 40 years was recorded. Standard pretreatment was either radiotherapy, temozolomide, or, for most, radiochemotherapy with temozolomide.

Time point defined: week 5, during vaccination. Doses consisted of 300 ug of mutant IDH1 20-mer peptide each, paired with topical imiquimod. Worth noting for this clone: What it recognizes is unknown.

The CDR3 length is 14 residues. CDR1 and CDR2 from the germline V gene are SEHNR and FQNEAQ (reference sequence). V dropped 1 base and J dropped 4 bases, with 10 bases sitting between them. Whole-study findings and limits: Across multiple MHC alleles, approximately 93% of patients had vaccine-induced responses.

The protocol was immunoSEQ multiplex PCR, while the TCRdb copy is restricted to in-frame clones and leaves out a portion. The profile shows roughly 51,000 clones, approximately 82% of them singletons. The material was PBMCs, obtained from a glioma patient whose treatment included an IDH1 peptide vaccine. The clonotype originates from a woman aged 18-29 years with glioma. Some clones in this sample may be carry-over from other donors' samples. J is TRBJ1-2 and V is TRBV7-9; tentatively, D is TRBD1 (5 bases). Here the CDR3 DNA reads TGTGCCAGCAGCTTAGGAGGGGTAATCTATGGCTACACCTTC. Its protein product is CASSLGGVIYGYTF.